A single sample is the source of the 30 T cell receptor beta chains below, sequenced in a study of T-cell memory formation after mild COVID-19. TCRdb itself ran the 5' RACE reads through MiXCR, one entry per CDR3 protein. The top ten clones hold 20% to 25% of a sample with approximately 290,000 distinct CDR3 sequences, less than 9.5% of them seen once. The specimen was PBMCs or a T cell subset sorted from them (not recorded which). The receptors originated from a man aged 18 to 30 who had mild COVID-19 (a few samples of this study predate the infection). Cell type and time point are not known.

V and J are TRBV29-1 and TRBJ2-6, with no clear D. CDR3 length: 14 amino acids. V lost 5 bases to trimming and J lost 0 bases, with 8 bases between them. The V gene's germline CDR1 is SQVTM and CDR2 ANQGSEA. CDR3 residues: CSVRSGSGANVLTF. In nucleotides, the CDR3 is TGCAGCGTTCGTTCGGGCTCTGGGGCCAACGTCCTGACTTTC.

There are a few counts of this clonotype. For the CDR3, the DNA is TGTGCCAGCAGGCTTAGTAAGACCCAGTACTTC. Amino acids: CASRLSKTQYF. The chain links TRBV7-2 to TRBJ2-5; D is undetermined. CDR3 length: 11 residues. Trimming cost V 6 bases and J 6 bases, with 8 bases left between them. The germline CDR1 and CDR2 sequences are SGHTA and FQGNSA. Full variable domain (missing parts from reference TRBV7-2 and TRBJ2-5): GAGVSQSPSNKVTEKGKDVELRCDPISGHTALYWYRQSLGQGLEFLIYFQGNSAPDKSGLPSDRFSAERTGGSVSTLTIQRTQQEDSAVYLCASRLSKTQYFGPGTRLLVL.

The chain is built from TRBV30 and TRBJ1-5, with D perhaps matching TRBD1 (5 bases). This CDR3 spans 13 amino acids. Germline V lookup: CDR1 GTSNPN, CDR2 SVGIG (reference sequence). V lost 3 bases and J lost 4, with 10 bases in between. This CDR3 reads CAWSAHRNQPQHF. The CDR3 DNA sequence: TGTGCCTGGAGCGCGCACAGGAATCAGCCCCAGCATTTT.

This clonotype was picked up many times. This rearrangement joins TRBV7-8 to TRBJ1-5; D unclear. The ends were cut back, 3 bases at V and 1 base at J, with 7 bases in the middle. The CDR3 extends over 14 amino acids. CDR1 SGHVS and CDR2 FQNEAQ come from the germline V gene. CDR3 nucleotide sequence: TGTGCCAGCAGCTTTTTCCAGAGCAATCAGCCCCAGCATTTT. It codes for CASSFFQSNQPQHF. Based on the CDR3 plus reference TRBV7-8 and TRBJ1-5, the full variable domain is GAGVSQSPRYKVAKRGQDVALRCDPISGHVSLFWYQQALGQGPEFLTYFQNEAQLDKSGLPSDRFFAERPEGSVSTLKIQRTQQEDSAVYLCASSFFQSNQPQHFGDGTRLSIL.

This clonotype was seen a handful of times. The chain carries TRBV5-1 and TRBJ1-4; TRBD1 aligns across 7 bases. In germline, CDR1 is SGHRS, CDR2 YFSETQ. Losses at the gene ends were 0 bases for V and 8 bases for J; bases not matched to a gene: 10. This CDR3 contains 16 residues. The CDR3 region is CASSLATGDLREKLFF. The CDR3 DNA reads TGCGCCAGCAGCTTGGCTACAGGGGACCTCCGGGAAAAACTGTTTTTT. Looking up the rest from reference TRBV5-1 and TRBJ1-4 gives the full variable domain: KAGVTQTPRYLIKTRGQQVTLSCSPISGHRSVSWYQQTPGQGLQFLFEYFSETQRNKGNFPGRFSGRQFSNSRSEMNVSTLELGDSALYLCASSLATGDLREKLFFGSGTQLSVL.

This clonotype was observed a handful of times. V gene TRBV7-2 combines with J gene TRBJ2-1; D not resolved. CDR1 is SGHTA, CDR2 FQGNSA, per germline. This CDR3 contains 13 residues. Between the trimmed V and J ends, which lost 5 bases and 8 bases, there was a span of 13 bases. The CDR3 here is CASSPASRDEQFF. CDR3 nucleotides: TGTGCCAGCAGCCCCGCCAGCCGGGATGAGCAGTTCTTC.

This clonotype was seen ten or more times. This chain uses TRBV7-9 with TRBJ2-2; a possible D gene is TRBD2 (5 bases). V shed 5 bases and J shed 9 bases, with 10 bases lying between them. In germline, CDR1 is SEHNR, CDR2 FQNEAQ (reference sequence). The CDR3 runs to 12 residues. The DNA for the CDR3 is TGTGCCAGCAGCCCTAGGACTCGGGAGCTGTTTTTT. Translation: CASSPRTRELFF.

J is TRBJ1-1 and V is TRBV7-9, with a weak D call TRBD1 (5 bases). Germline V CDR1 and CDR2: SEHNR, FQNEAQ (reference sequence). Trimming took 3 bases from V and 7 from J, leaving 9 bases between them. CDR3 length equals 12 residues. CDR3 amino acids: CASSFGAFEAFF. The DNA for the CDR3 is TGTGCCAGCAGCTTTGGGGCTTTTGAAGCTTTCTTT. The full variable domain, in which reference TRBV7-9 and TRBJ1-1 provide the parts outside the CDR3, is DTGVSQNPRHKITKRGQNVTFRCDPISEHNRLYWYRQTLGQGPEFLTYFQNEAQLEKSRLLSDRFSAERPKGSFSTLEIQRTEQGDSAMYLCASSFGAFEAFFGQGTRLTVV.

This clonotype was seen at least ten times. This chain joins TRBV7-6 and TRBJ1-1; 7 bases agree with TRBD1. The CDR3 runs 14 residues. Germline trimming cut 5 bases from V and 10 bases from J; bases unmatched to any gene: 13. CDR1 and CDR2 from the germline V gene are SGHVS and FNYEAQ. The CDR3 DNA sequence: TGTGCCAGCAGCCAGAGCCGGGACAGCCTGGGAGCTTTCTTT. This codes for CASSQSRDSLGAFF.

This clonotype has a handful of counts. V gene TRBV3-1 combines with J gene TRBJ1-6; 7 positions match TRBD1. Per the germline V gene, CDR1 is LGHDT and CDR2 is YNNKEL (reference sequence). This CDR3 comprises 14 residues. V was clipped by 4 bases and J by 9 bases; unmatched bases: 6. CDR3 nucleotides: TGTGCCAGCAGCCTCCGGGACAGTCTTTCACCCCTCCACTTT. Translating it yields CASSLRDSLSPLHF. The full variable domain, rest sourced from reference TRBV3-1 and TRBJ1-6, is DTAVSQTPKYLVTQMGNDKSIKCEQNLGHDTMYWYKQDSKKFLKIMFSYNNKELIINETVPNRFSPKSPDKAHLNLHINSLELGDSAVYFCASSLRDSLSPLHFGNGTRLTVT.

There are a few counts of this clonotype. The chain combines TRBV12-5 with TRBJ1-2; 8 bases agree with TRBD1. CDR3 length equals 14 residues. Per germline, CDR1 LGHNT and CDR2 FRNRAP. V lost 8 bases and J lost 3; bases outside the gene matches: 8. Written as DNA, the CDR3 is TGTGCTAGTCCTAACAGGGGGGTTGACTATGGCTACACCTTC. Its translation: CASPNRGVDYGYTF. Full variable domain (missing parts from reference TRBV12-5 and TRBJ1-2): DARVTQTPRHKVTEMGQEVTMRCQPILGHNTVFWYRQTMMQGLELLAYFRNRAPLDDSGMPKDRFSAEMPDATLATLKIQPSEPRDSAVYFCASPNRGVDYGYTFGSGTRLTVV.

This clonotype occurred a few times. This rearrangement joins TRBV10-3 to TRBJ2-7; D is undetermined. CDR1 is ENHRY, CDR2 SYGVKD, per germline. The CDR3 has 13 amino acids. V was clipped by 4 bases and J by 6 bases, with 13 bases between them. This CDR3 reads CAISGSAAAEQYF. The DNA for the CDR3 is TGTGCCATCAGTGGTTCGGCGGCGGCCGAGCAGTACTTC.

This clonotype was counted at least ten times. The chain combines TRBV20-1 with TRBJ2-1; 7 nucleotides line up with TRBD2. The CDR3 covers 14 residues. CDR1 is DFQATT, CDR2 SNEGSKA, per germline (reference sequence). Trimming at V came to 6 bases and at J to 5 bases, leaving 10 bases not matched to a gene. CDR3 DNA sequence: TGCAGTGCCCTCGGCGGGGGAGGCCACAATGAGCAGTTCTTC. Translated: CSALGGGGHNEQFF.

This clonotype was observed a few times. The chain uses TRBV25-1 and TRBJ2-1, with D possibly being TRBD1 or TRBD2 (6 bases each). The V gene lost 4 bases and the J gene lost 0 bases, with 10 bases spanning the gap. The CDR3 has 15 amino acids. CDR1 is MGHDK, CDR2 SYGVNS, per germline. Here the CDR3 DNA reads TGTGCCAGCAGTGTGGGGGGCTTCTCCTACAATGAGCAGTTCTTC. This codes for CASSVGGFSYNEQFF.

This clonotype came up a few times. V is TRBV7-2 and J is TRBJ2-3, with D possibly being TRBD2 (5 bases). Germline CDR1 reads SGHTA; CDR2 reads FQGNSA. This CDR3 is built from 15 residues. Trimming pared 0 bases from V and 5 bases from J, leaving 12 bases between. CDR3 DNA sequence: TGTGCCAGCAGCTTAGCGAGGGAATCTGGAGATACGCAGTATTTT. This gives the protein CASSLARESGDTQYF. The full variable domain, its missing parts supplied by reference TRBV7-2 and TRBJ2-3, is GAGVSQSPSNKVTEKGKDVELRCDPISGHTALYWYRQSLGQGLEFLIYFQGNSAPDKSGLPSDRFSAERTGGSVSTLTIQRTQQEDSAVYLCASSLARESGDTQYFGPGTRLTVL.

This clonotype was counted many times. This chain links TRBV12-3 or TRBV12-4 with TRBJ2-3; possible D gene TRBD1, 6 bases. Trimming shortened V by 4 bases and J by 4 bases, and 15 bases separated the two germline ends. The CDR3 contains 15 residues. CDR3 in DNA: TGTGCCAGCAGTTCTAGCAGGGGTGAGGCAGATACGCAGTATTTT. This gives the protein CASSSSRGEADTQYF.

In this sample, this clonotype turned up a few times. The chain links TRBV7-9 to TRBJ1-1; possibly TRBD1 for D (5 bases). The germline gives CDR1 SEHNR, CDR2 FQNEAQ (reference sequence). CDR3 length equals 16 residues. V shed 7 bases and J shed 0 bases, with 18 bases lying between them. CDR3 residues: CASTSTEGRMNTEAFF. The CDR3 DNA follows: TGTGCCAGCACCTCAACCGAGGGGCGAATGAACACTGAAGCTTTCTTT.

The chain carries TRBV5-5 and TRBJ2-1, with D uncertain. The V gene's germline CDR1 is SGHKS and CDR2 YYEKEE (reference sequence). The V end was cut by 4 bases, the J end by 7 bases, with 18 bases between. The CDR3 contains 15 residues. The CDR3 DNA sequence: TGTGCCAGCAGCCCGCAGCCGGCTAGGGTAAATGAGCAGTTCTTC. It translates to CASSPQPARVNEQFF.

This clonotype was counted between two and nine times. The chain carries TRBV5-1 and TRBJ2-5, with 10 bases aligning to TRBD1. Germline V gene data show CDR1 as SGHRS and CDR2 as YFSETQ. Trimming at V came to 0 bases and at J to 4 bases, leaving 9 bases not matched to a gene. CDR3 length equals 17 residues. The CDR3 protein is CASSLGPGTGVRETQYF. The CDR3 DNA sequence: TGCGCCAGCAGCTTGGGACCCGGGACAGGGGTTAGAGAGACCCAGTACTTC.

The genes are TRBV18 and TRBJ1-4; D ambiguous. The CDR3 covers 17 residues. The germline V gene encodes CDR1 KGHSH and CDR2 LQKENI. Trimming left V 6 bases short and J 0 bases short, with 17 bases between. The CDR3 sequence: CASSPREVAATNEKLFF. Here the CDR3 DNA reads TGTGCCAGCTCCCCTCGTGAGGTGGCTGCAACTAATGAAAAACTGTTTTTT.

This rearrangement joins TRBV15 to TRBJ2-1; 8 nucleotides agree with TRBD2. The ends lost 0 bases at V and 0 bases at J; junction bases unmatched: 10. The CDR3 sequence is 19 residues long. The germline V gene has CDR1 LNHNV and CDR2 YYDKDF (reference sequence). In DNA, the CDR3 is TGTGCCACCAGCAGAGATCTGGACGGGGGGGATCCCTCCTACAATGAGCAGTTCTTC. It is translated as CATSRDLDGGDPSYNEQFF. Complete variable domain (other parts from reference TRBV15 and TRBJ2-1): DAMVIQNPRYQVTQFGKPVTLSCSQTLNHNVMYWYQQKSSQAPKLLFHYYDKDFNNEADTPDNFQSRRPNTSFCFLDIRSPGLGDTAMYLCATSRDLDGGDPSYNEQFFGPGTRLTVL.

This clonotype was recorded at least ten times. The rearrangement uses TRBV4-3 and TRBJ2-3, with TRBD1 matching over 7 bases. Germline CDR1 reads LGHNA; CDR2 reads YSLEER. The CDR3 loop spans 17 amino acids. V lost 3 bases, J lost 4 bases, and 13 bases stayed unmatched. DNA of the CDR3: TGCGCCAGCAGCCAGTCCCCAGGGGGTGGTTTAGCAGATACGCAGTATTTT. This sequence encodes CASSQSPGGGLADTQYF.

The V gene is TRBV6-2 or TRBV6-3, the J gene TRBJ2-5; D might be TRBD2 (5 bases). The CDR3 is 15 amino acids. Germline lookup yields CDR1 MNHEY and CDR2 SVGEGT. Trimming removed 0 bases at V and 9 bases at J, with 17 bases between. As DNA, the CDR3 is TGTGCCAGCAGTTACTCGATACACAGCGAGGGAGCCCAGTACTTC. Amino acids: CASSYSIHSEGAQYF.

This clonotype was seen repeatedly, ten times or more. The chain has TRBV7-9 and TRBJ2-7; 7 bases line up with TRBD1. Germline V CDR1 and CDR2: SEHNR, FQNEAQ (reference sequence). This CDR3 comprises 14 residues. J was trimmed by 2 bases and V by 5 bases; bases with no gene match: 6. CDR3 amino acids: CASSPDRLAYEQYF. The CDR3 bases are TGTGCCAGCAGCCCGGACAGGTTAGCCTACGAGCAGTACTTC.

In this sample, this clonotype turned up a few times. V gene TRBV6-5 combines with J gene TRBJ2-6; 11 bases are shared with TRBD1. Germline V gives CDR1 MNHEY, CDR2 SVGAGI. V lost 1 base and J lost 2; bases outside the gene matches: 4. The CDR3 extends over 18 amino acids. The CDR3 loop reads CASSYLGQGEPGANVLTF. In DNA form, the CDR3 reads TGTGCCAGCAGTTACTTGGGACAGGGGGAACCTGGGGCCAACGTCCTGACTTTC.

The chain employs TRBV7-8 and TRBJ2-5, with no clear D. Trimming cost V 5 bases and J 4 bases, with 17 bases left between them. Germline assignment: CDR1 SGHVS and CDR2 FQNEAQ. This CDR3 has 15 residues. CDR3 residues: CASSIGRVVRETQYF. In nucleotides, the CDR3 is TGTGCCAGCAGCATAGGCCGGGTTGTTAGAGAGACCCAGTACTTC.

The chain employs TRBV12-3 or TRBV12-4 and TRBJ1-4; D possibly corresponds to TRBD1 (6 bases). The germline V and J ends were trimmed by 5 bases and 0 bases, with 10 bases remaining between them. CDR3 length: 15 amino acids. The CDR3 sequence: CASSMDSATNEKLFF. The DNA for the CDR3 is TGTGCCAGCAGTATGGACAGTGCAACTAATGAAAAACTGTTTTTT.

The sample holds a few counts of this clonotype. The chain carries TRBV6-5 and TRBJ2-2; 7 positions match TRBD2. The CDR3 spans 17 residues. CDR1 and CDR2 (germline): MNHEY, SVGAGI. With V trimmed by 2 bases and J by 0 bases, 6 bases remained unmatched. The chain's CDR3 is CASSYPPSGPNTGELFF. The CDR3 nucleotides read TGTGCCAGCAGTTACCCACCTAGCGGACCGAACACCGGGGAGCTGTTTTTT.

This clonotype was seen only a few times. The chain carries TRBV7-9 and TRBJ1-1; 9 positions match TRBD1. Germline values: CDR1 SEHNR, CDR2 FQNEAQ (reference sequence). The CDR3 extends over 16 amino acids. Germline trimming cut 5 bases from V and 5 bases from J; bases unmatched to any gene: 12. This chain's CDR3 is CASSDLNRGLGTEAFF. The CDR3 nucleotides read TGTGCCAGCAGCGACCTAAACAGGGGGCTTGGGACTGAAGCTTTCTTT. Full variable domain (remainder filled in from reference TRBV7-9 and TRBJ1-1): DTGVSQNPRHKITKRGQNVTFRCDPISEHNRLYWYRQTLGQGPEFLTYFQNEAQLEKSRLLSDRFSAERPKGSFSTLEIQRTEQGDSAMYLCASSDLNRGLGTEAFFGQGTRLTVV.

This clonotype has just a few counts. This chain links TRBV12-3 or TRBV12-4 with TRBJ1-6; D may be TRBD1 (5 bases). This CDR3 contains 17 residues. Trimming removed 5 bases at V and 4 bases at J, with 18 bases between. DNA for the CDR3: TGTGCCAGCAGTACCGGGCCTTCACGGGGGTATAATTCACCCCTCCACTTT. Encoded protein: CASSTGPSRGYNSPLHF.